The following is a T cell receptor beta chain sequence with its context. Its cognate antigen is unknown. Libraries were prepared by immunoSEQ multiplex PCR; TCRdb keeps only in-frame clonotypes and omits some of them. The sample has some 150,000 clones; 88% are singletons. The data belong to a study of T cell responses to AZD1222 COVID-19 vaccine. Findings of the study overall: Spike-specific TCR breadth and depth grew following two AZD1222 doses. Seropositive AZD1222 recipients at baseline numbered only six or seven. The donors showed a predominance of white British ancestry and of females, with possible underestimation of clonal diversity.

With 7 bases clipped from V and 7 bases from J, the junction kept 9 bases outside the gene matches. Germline CDR1 is MDHEN and CDR2 is SYDVKM. The CDR3 extends over 15 amino acids. This clonotype was obtained from an adult in good health. Sample: peripheral blood, taken on day 0 of MenACWY control vaccination. The rearrangement uses TRBV28 and TRBJ2-1, with 11 bases identical to TRBD1. The CDR3 nucleotides are TGTGCCAGCACCCTGGACAGGGGGCGAACGAATGAGCAGTTCTTC. Translation gives CASTLDRGRTNEQFF.